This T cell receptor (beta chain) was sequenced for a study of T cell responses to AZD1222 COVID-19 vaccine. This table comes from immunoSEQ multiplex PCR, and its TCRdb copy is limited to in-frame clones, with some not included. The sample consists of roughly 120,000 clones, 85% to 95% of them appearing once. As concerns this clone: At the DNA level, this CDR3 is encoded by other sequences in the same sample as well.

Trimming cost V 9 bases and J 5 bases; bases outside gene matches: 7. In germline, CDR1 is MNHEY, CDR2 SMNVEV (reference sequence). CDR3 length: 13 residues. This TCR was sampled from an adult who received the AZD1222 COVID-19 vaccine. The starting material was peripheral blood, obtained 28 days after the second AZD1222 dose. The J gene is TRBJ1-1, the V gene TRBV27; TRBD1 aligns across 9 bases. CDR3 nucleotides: TGTGCCAGTCGGGACAGGGCGAGAACTGAAGCTTTCTTT. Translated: CASRDRARTEAFF.